These 6 T cell receptor beta chains originate from one sample sequenced in a study of control samples from healthy donors and cancer patients. Some clones are missing from TCRdb's copy, which holds only in-frame ones; the method was immunoSEQ multiplex PCR. The sample lists 84,000 or so clones; roughly 89% were seen once. The sample consisted of blood. All receptors come from a man aged 45-60 years in good health.

This rearrangement joins TRBV20-1 to TRBJ1-2; 7 bases match TRBD1. Trimming cost V 3 bases and J 6 bases; bases outside gene matches: 13. Looked up from germline, CDR1 is DFQATT and CDR2 is SNEGSKA (reference sequence). The CDR3 is 15 amino acids. The CDR3 is CSASREGARRDGYTF. The DNA of the CDR3 is TGCAGTGCTAGTCGCGAGGGGGCGAGGAGGGATGGCTACACCTTC.

This sequence joins TRBV6-2 or TRBV6-3 and TRBJ1-2; 7 bases map to TRBD1. Trimming took 5 bases from V and 8 from J; bases not matched to a gene: 5. Germline V gene lookup returns CDR1 MNHEY and CDR2 SVGEGT. The CDR3 has 12 residues. CDR3 nucleotide sequence: TGTGCCAGCAGTACCGGGACAGCCGGCTACACCTTC. Encoded protein: CASSTGTAGYTF.

This chain uses TRBV7-9 with TRBJ1-6; TRBD1 aligns across 7 bases. V gave up 5 bases and J gave up 9 bases; unmatched junction bases: 4. The CDR3 totals 13 residues. Germline V gene lookup returns CDR1 SEHNR and CDR2 FQNEAQ (reference sequence). The CDR3 sequence: CASSQTGPSPLHF. The CDR3, as DNA: TGTGCCAGCAGCCAGACAGGGCCTTCACCCCTCCACTTT.

The V gene is TRBV10-3, the J gene TRBJ1-4; a weak D match, TRBD1 (5 bases). Germline V gene lookup returns CDR1 ENHRY and CDR2 SYGVKD. This CDR3 has 15 amino acids. Trimming took off 3 bases at V and 4 bases at J, with 12 bases between the two ends. The CDR3: CAISEVRQGNEKLFF. In nucleotides, the CDR3 is TGTGCCATCAGTGAAGTTCGGCAGGGTAATGAAAAACTGTTTTTT.

This clone was counted between two and nine times. This sequence joins TRBV4-1 and TRBJ1-4, with D perhaps TRBD1 (6 bases). From germline, CDR1 is MGHRA and CDR2 YSYEKL. The V gene lost 4 bases and the J gene lost 8 bases, with 26 bases spanning the gap. The CDR3 is 18 amino acids. The CDR3 spells CASSLVGGVLGPPEKLFF. In DNA form, the CDR3 reads TGCGCCAGCAGCCTGGTAGGGGGTGTACTCGGACCCCCCGAAAAACTGTTTTTT.

This clone was seen just once. The J gene is TRBJ1-5, the V gene TRBV18; D remains unclear. Germline CDR1 is KGHSH and CDR2 is LQKENI. V was clipped by 1 base and J by 3 bases, with 4 bases between them. The CDR3 loop spans 13 amino acids. CDR3 bases: TGTGCCAGCTCACCACTGGCCAATCAGCCCCAGCATTTT. It is translated as CASSPLANQPQHF.